Following are 21 T cell receptor beta chains from one sample sequenced in a study of T cell responses to AZD1222 COVID-19 vaccine. TCRdb keeps only in-frame clones here, not all; method: immunoSEQ multiplex PCR. The sample records 170,000 or so clones, roughly 87% being singletons. Source: peripheral blood, taken on day 0 of AZD1222 vaccination. The receptors shown here come from an adult in good health.

The chain recombines TRBV19 with TRBJ1-3; 7 positions match TRBD1. The CDR3 has 13 amino acids. Germline CDR1 LNHDA, CDR2 SQIVND (reference sequence). J lost 2 bases, V lost 8 bases, and 3 bases had no gene match. The CDR3 bases are TGTGCCAGTCGACAGGGTGCTGGAAACACCATATATTTT. It translates to CASRQGAGNTIYF.

This chain links TRBV9 with TRBJ2-5; weak D call: TRBD2 (7 bases). The germline gives CDR1 SGDLS, CDR2 YYNGEE. V was trimmed by 4 bases and J by 5 bases, leaving 15 bases between them. This CDR3 has 14 residues. CDR3 region: CASSLTGGWETQYF. In DNA form, the CDR3 reads TGTGCCAGCAGCCTTACGGGGGGCTGGGAGACCCAGTACTTC. Full variable domain (rest looked up from reference TRBV9 and TRBJ2-5): DSGVTQTPKHLITATGQRVTLRCSPRSGDLSVYWYQQSLDQGLQFLIQYYNGEERAKGNILERFSAQQFPDLHSELNLSSLELGDSALYFCASSLTGGWETQYFGPGTRLLVL.

The genes are TRBV12-3 or TRBV12-4 and TRBJ2-7; D call uncertain. Trimming shortened V by 1 base and J by 6 bases, and 10 bases separated the two germline ends. The CDR3 is 13 residues long. The CDR3 DNA reads TGTGCCAGCAGTTTAGTCGGTGTCTCCGAGCAGTACTTC. Translating it yields CASSLVGVSEQYF.

This chain connects TRBV10-2 to TRBJ1-1, with 8 bases identical to TRBD1. Looked up from germline, CDR1 is WSHSY and CDR2 is SAAADI. This CDR3 comprises 8 residues. The ends lost 11 bases at V and 11 bases at J; junction bases unmatched: 1. CDR3 residues: CAQGAAFF. Here the CDR3 DNA reads TGCGCCCAGGGGGCGGCTTTCTTT.

The chain joins TRBV27 to TRBJ1-1; D not certain. V lost 10 bases to trimming and J lost 5 bases, with 14 bases between them. The length of the CDR3 is 12 residues. Germline lookup yields CDR1 MNHEY and CDR2 SMNVEV (reference sequence). The CDR3 nucleotides read TGTGCCACCGGAATGAGGGCAACTGAAGCTTTCTTT. Translation gives CATGMRATEAFF.

V is TRBV28 and J is TRBJ2-7; 7 nucleotides line up with TRBD1. The CDR3 extends over 14 amino acids. V lost 2 bases, J lost 3 bases, and 4 bases stayed unmatched. Germline-derived CDR1 and CDR2 are MDHEN and SYDVKM. The CDR3 nucleotides read TGTGCCAGCAGTTTAACAGGGGATCTCTACGAGCAGTACTTC. Translation: CASSLTGDLYEQYF.

The chain joins TRBV3-1 (or the pseudogene TRBV3-2) to TRBJ1-6, with no clear D. CDR1 is LGHDT, CDR2 YNNKEL, per germline (reference sequence). Trimming removed 4 bases at V and 7 bases at J, with 11 bases between. There are 14 residues in the CDR3. In DNA form, the CDR3 reads TGTGCCAGCAGCCTCTCGGTATCCAATTCACCCCTCCACTTT. This encodes CASSLSVSNSPLHF.

This chain connects TRBV4-1 to TRBJ2-7, with a possible D match to TRBD2 (5 bases). The CDR3 covers 16 residues. The V gene's germline CDR1 is MGHRA and CDR2 YSYEKL. V was pared by 2 bases and J by 2 bases, with 16 bases between. CDR3 sequence: CASSQTAVGGTYEQYF. DNA for the CDR3: TGCGCCAGCAGCCAAACTGCCGTTGGAGGCACCTACGAGCAGTACTTC.

This chain links TRBV19 with TRBJ1-1; D possibly corresponds to TRBD1 (6 bases). Trimming stripped 0 bases from V and 4 bases from J, with 9 bases between. The germline gives CDR1 LNHDA, CDR2 SQIVND (reference sequence). The CDR3 is 14 amino acids. The CDR3 DNA reads TGTGCCAGTAGTATAGATGGAGGGGGCACTGAAGCTTTCTTT. Translation: CASSIDGGGTEAFF.

The V and J genes are TRBV12-3 or TRBV12-4 and TRBJ1-3; perhaps TRBD1 as D (5 bases). The CDR3 has 12 residues. V dropped 3 bases and J dropped 7 bases, with 7 bases sitting between them. The CDR3 sequence: CASSFPGNTIYF. The CDR3, as DNA: TGTGCCAGCAGTTTCCCAGGGAACACCATATATTTT.

J is TRBJ1-5 and V is TRBV10-2; 11 nucleotides agree with TRBD1. This CDR3 comprises 19 residues. Looked up from germline, CDR1 is WSHSY and CDR2 is SAAADI. Trimming removed 4 bases from V and 15 bases from J; junction bases left unmatched: 26. This CDR3 is CASSARTGGNLLPAAGGHF. CDR3 sequence (DNA): TGCGCCAGCAGTGCCAGGACAGGGGGCAACTTGCTGCCCGCCGCGGGGGGGCATTTT.

The rearrangement uses TRBV21-1 and TRBJ1-4; TRBD1, the table's D call, was not compared with the DNA. TRBV21-1 is listed as a pseudogene. The CDR3 has 16 residues. CDR3: CASSKRGDRLNEKLFF. CDR3 DNA: TGTGCCAGCAGCAAAAGAGGGGACAGGCTTAATGAAAAACTGTTTTTT.

The chain couples TRBV6-5 to TRBJ2-1, with D possibly matching TRBD2 (6 bases). The germline V gene has CDR1 MNHEY and CDR2 SVGAGI. The V gene lost 4 bases and the J gene lost 3 bases, with 13 bases spanning the gap. The CDR3 is 15 residues long. Written as DNA, the CDR3 is TGTGCCAGCAGTTCGCAACTAGCTATCTACAATGAGCAGTTCTTC. Translated: CASSSQLAIYNEQFF.

The rearrangement joins TRBV5-1 to TRBJ2-2; 7 nucleotides line up with TRBD1. The trim removed 4 bases at V and 4 bases at J, leaving 10 bases unmatched. The CDR3 loop spans 16 amino acids. CDR1 SGHRS and CDR2 YFSETQ come from the germline V gene. CDR3 DNA: TGCGCCAGCAGCCCTAACGCCGGGACAGCCACCGGGGAGCTGTTTTTT. Amino acid sequence: CASSPNAGTATGELFF.

This clone was observed a single time. The rearrangement joins TRBV7-9 to TRBJ2-1; D is perhaps TRBD1 or TRBD2 (5 bases each). The V end lost 5 bases, the J end lost 5 bases, and 13 bases lay between the germline ends. CDR1 is SEHNR and CDR2 is FQNEAQ in the germline V gene (reference sequence). CDR3 size: 14 residues. CDR3: CASSKSLGDNEQFF. CDR3 coding DNA: TGTGCCAGCAGCAAATCACTAGGGGACAATGAGCAGTTCTTC.

This chain links TRBV6-1 with TRBJ1-5, with D possibly matching TRBD1 (6 bases). The ends were cut back, 2 bases at V and 6 bases at J, with 14 bases in the middle. The germline V gene has CDR1 MNHNS and CDR2 SASEGT. The length of the CDR3 is 15 residues. This chain's CDR3 is CASSERGAIGQPQHF. Here the CDR3 DNA reads TGTGCCAGCAGTGAAAGGGGGGCAATTGGTCAGCCCCAGCATTTT.

V usage is TRBV10-2 and J usage is TRBJ2-7, with 10 bases lining up with TRBD1. CDR1 WSHSY and CDR2 SAAADI come from the germline V gene. This CDR3 spans 15 amino acids. Trimming at V came to 6 bases and at J to 0 bases, leaving 5 bases not matched to a gene. CDR3 sequence (DNA): TGCGCCAGCAGCCCCGGGACAGGGGCCTCCTACGAGCAGTACTTC. It is translated as CASSPGTGASYEQYF.

The chain employs TRBV2 and TRBJ2-7, with D possibly being TRBD1 (5 bases). CDR3 size: 17 residues. CDR1 and CDR2 from the germline V gene are SNHLY and FYNNEI. V lost 5 bases and J 4 bases, leaving 24 bases between the germline ends. For the CDR3, the DNA is TGTGCCAGCAGTACAGCCTCGGACCACCCCAGGGATTACGAGCAGTACTTC. Its protein product is CASSTASDHPRDYEQYF.

This rearrangement joins TRBV4-2 to TRBJ2-7, with D possibly called TRBD1 or TRBD2 (5 bases each). The V end lost 0 bases, the J end lost 6 bases, and 6 bases lay between the germline ends. The CDR3 runs 12 residues. The germline V gene has CDR1 LGHNA and CDR2 YNFKEQ. This chain's CDR3 is CASSQDGGEQYF. The CDR3 DNA reads as TGTGCCAGCAGCCAAGATGGGGGCGAGCAGTACTTC.

This chain uses TRBV3-1 (or the pseudogene TRBV3-2) with TRBJ1-2, with D possibly matching TRBD1 (5 bases). This CDR3 region has 15 residues. CDR1 and CDR2 from the germline V gene are LGHDT and YNNKEL (reference sequence). Trimming left V 6 bases short and J 2 bases short, with 16 bases between. CDR3 amino acids: CASRGARGANYGYTF. The DNA for the CDR3 is TGTGCCAGCAGAGGCGCGAGGGGCGCAAACTATGGCTACACCTTC.

This clone was seen once. V usage is TRBV11-2 and J usage is TRBJ1-2; D is unresolved. V shed 4 bases and J shed 5 bases, with 11 bases lying between them. Germline CDR1 and CDR2: SGHAT and FQNNGV. The CDR3 has 13 amino acids. CDR3: CASSSSFTYGYTF. In DNA form, the CDR3 reads TGTGCCAGCAGCTCCTCCTTCACTTATGGCTACACCTTC.